A single sample gave rise to the 22 T cell receptor beta chains below, sequenced in a study of blood T cell dynamics during melanoma immunotherapy. Indicated time point: pre-treatment baseline. Here immunoSEQ multiplex PCR was the method, and the copy in TCRdb shows in-frame clones only, minus some. This sample yields over 10,000 clones, of which 92% are seen a single time; 0.18% belongs to the top ten. Sequencing used effector memory CD8+ T cells from blood, obtained from a patient treated with checkpoint blockade. The receptors come from a human donor with melanoma.

The rearrangement joins TRBV19 to TRBJ2-1; 13 bases match TRBD2. V lost 10 bases and J lost 0; bases outside the gene matches: 6. This CDR3 is 16 amino acids long. CDR1 and CDR2 from the germline V gene are LNHDA and SQIVND (reference sequence). The CDR3 DNA reads as TGTGCCACTTCGGGACTAGCGGGATCCTCCTACAATGAGCAGTTCTTC. Protein product: CATSGLAGSSYNEQFF.

V usage is TRBV27 and J usage is TRBJ1-1, with unresolved D. The CDR3 sequence is 12 residues long. Germline V gene data show CDR1 as MNHEY and CDR2 as SMNVEV (reference sequence). V gave up 6 bases and J gave up 7 bases, with 12 bases separating them. This CDR3 is CASSQTPDEAFF. The CDR3 region has the DNA TGTGCCAGCAGCCAAACACCAGATGAAGCTTTCTTT.

The V call is TRBV13, the J call TRBJ2-4, with D unresolved. V lost 4 bases and J lost 0, with 13 bases in between. Germline assignment: CDR1 PRHDT and CDR2 FYEKMQ (reference sequence). This CDR3 has 16 amino acids. The CDR3 here is CASSSTLTRAKNIQYF. The DNA of the CDR3 is TGTGCCAGCAGCTCAACCCTTACAAGAGCCAAAAACATTCAGTACTTC. The full variable domain, its missing parts supplied by reference TRBV13 and TRBJ2-4, is AAGVIQSPRHLIKEKRETATLKCYPIPRHDTVYWYQQGPGQDPQFLISFYEKMQSDKGSIPDRFSAQQFSDYHSELNMSSLELGDSALYFCASSSTLTRAKNIQYFGAGTRLSVL.

The chain combines TRBV14 with TRBJ2-1, with 8 bases fitting TRBD2. The CDR3 extends over 12 amino acids. V trimming: 5 bases; J trimming: 9 bases; junction bases outside the gene matches: 3. CDR1 SGHDN and CDR2 FVKESK come from the germline V gene. CDR3 coding DNA: TGTGCCAGCAGCACTAGCGGTGTTGAGCAGTTCTTC. This sequence encodes CASSTSGVEQFF.

J is TRBJ2-5 and V is TRBV19; 9 bases are a match to TRBD1. In germline, CDR1 is LNHDA, CDR2 SQIVND (reference sequence). J was trimmed by 3 bases and V by 1 base; bases with no gene match: 0. The CDR3 runs 14 residues. In DNA form, the CDR3 reads TGTGCCAGTAGTATAGGACAGGGGGAAGAGACCCAGTACTTC. Protein: CASSIGQGEETQYF.

This clone has only one observation. The V call is TRBV5-1, the J call TRBJ2-2; 10 bases are a match to TRBD2. V trimming: 4 bases; J trimming: 2 bases; junction bases outside the gene matches: 5. This CDR3 is built from 16 residues. In germline, CDR1 is SGHRS, CDR2 YFSETQ. The CDR3 protein is CASSPASGSNTGELFF. In DNA, the CDR3 is TGCGCCAGCAGCCCCGCTAGCGGGAGTAACACCGGGGAGCTGTTTTTT.

The chain's CDR3 is CASSTEGFLADVNEQYF. The DNA for the CDR3 is TGTGCCAGCAGCACAGAGGGGTTTCTAGCGGACGTCAACGAGCAGTACTTC. The chain employs TRBV11-2 and TRBJ2-7; 7 bases are a match to TRBD2. Germline V gene data show CDR1 as SGHAT and CDR2 as FQNNGV. CDR3 length: 17 amino acids. V lost 5 bases and J lost 5; bases outside the gene matches: 18.

The chain joins TRBV19 to TRBJ1-1, with D tentatively TRBD1 (5 bases). The length of the CDR3 is 14 residues. Germline V gene data show CDR1 as LNHDA and CDR2 as SQIVND (reference sequence). Trimming cost V 6 bases and J 0 bases, with 11 bases left between them. The CDR3 protein is CASRPGPMNTEAFF. DNA of the CDR3: TGTGCCAGTAGGCCAGGGCCCATGAACACTGAAGCTTTCTTT. The full variable domain, its missing parts supplied by reference TRBV19 and TRBJ1-1, is DGGITQSPKYLFRKEGQNVTLSCEQNLNHDAMYWYRQDPGQGLRLIYYSQIVNDFQKGDIAEGYSVSREKKESFPLTVTSAQKNPTAFYLCASRPGPMNTEAFFGQGTRLTVV.

The chain recombines TRBV7-2 with TRBJ2-2; D gene ambiguous. V dropped 1 base and J dropped 3 bases, with 0 bases sitting between them. In germline, CDR1 is SGHTA, CDR2 FQGNSA. CDR3 length: 12 amino acids. In nucleotides, the CDR3 is TGTGCCAGCAGCTTAGACACCGGGGAGCTGTTTTTT. As protein: CASSLDTGELFF.

The chain uses TRBV5-1 and TRBJ2-7; 8 positions match TRBD1. The CDR3 loop spans 12 amino acids. Germline trimming cut 4 bases from V and 6 bases from J; bases unmatched to any gene: 3. Germline V gives CDR1 SGHRS, CDR2 YFSETQ. CDR3 sequence: CASSGQGGEQYF. CDR3 nucleotides: TGCGCCAGCAGCGGACAGGGCGGCGAGCAGTACTTC. Full variable domain (remainder filled in from reference TRBV5-1 and TRBJ2-7): KAGVTQTPRYLIKTRGQQVTLSCSPISGHRSVSWYQQTPGQGLQFLFEYFSETQRNKGNFPGRFSGRQFSNSRSEMNVSTLELGDSALYLCASSGQGGEQYFGPGTRLTVT.

The chain employs TRBV10-2 and TRBJ1-1; 12 bases map to TRBD1. The germline gives CDR1 WSHSY, CDR2 SAAADI. J lost 7 bases, V lost 7 bases, and 7 bases had no gene match. The CDR3 is made up of 14 amino acids. The CDR3, as DNA: TGCGCCAGCAAATCGGGACAGGGGGCCGATGAAGCTTTCTTT. This translates into CASKSGQGADEAFF.

The CDR3 is CASSPTGAITDTQYF. The CDR3 DNA reads as TGTGCCAGCAGCCCTACAGGGGCGATCACAGATACGCAGTATTTT. The chain employs TRBV7-6 and TRBJ2-3; 7 nucleotides match TRBD1. V shed 5 bases and J 2 bases; nucleotides not matched to a gene: 7. The germline V gene encodes CDR1 SGHVS and CDR2 FNYEAQ. The CDR3 contains 15 residues.

The rearrangement joins TRBV4-1 to TRBJ2-2; no definite D call. CDR3 length equals 13 residues. Germline values: CDR1 MGHRA, CDR2 YSYEKL. V lost 1 base, J lost 6 bases, and 6 bases lay in between. The CDR3, as DNA: TGCGCCAGCAGCCAAGTGGGGTCCGGGGAGCTGTTTTTT. Protein product: CASSQVGSGELFF.

The count of this clone is one. The chain carries TRBV19 and TRBJ2-1; 9 bases agree with TRBD2. Per germline, CDR1 LNHDA and CDR2 SQIVND (reference sequence). V was clipped by 1 base and J by 10 bases; unmatched bases: 8. CDR3 length: 15 residues. CDR3 DNA: TGTGCCAGTAGTATAGGGGGTAGCGGGAGCATCGAGCAGTTCTTC. Amino acids: CASSIGGSGSIEQFF.

The chain couples TRBV10-2 to TRBJ2-5, with D possibly matching TRBD2 (5 bases). CDR3 length: 14 amino acids. Deletions cut 3 bases from V and 0 bases from J, with 8 bases between. The germline CDR1 and CDR2 sequences are WSHSY and SAAADI. The CDR3 protein is CASSDGGYQETQYF. CDR3 DNA: TGCGCCAGCAGTGATGGAGGCTACCAAGAGACCCAGTACTTC.

V gene TRBV27 combines with J gene TRBJ2-7; D is possibly TRBD1 (5 bases). V was clipped by 0 bases and J by 5 bases, with 14 bases between them. The CDR3 has 15 amino acids. Germline V CDR1 and CDR2: MNHEY, SMNVEV (reference sequence). The chain's CDR3 is CASSLSRQYVDEQYF. CDR3 DNA sequence: TGTGCCAGCAGTTTATCGCGACAGTACGTTGACGAGCAGTACTTC.

CDR3 sequence: CASSFTTGGNQPQHF. The CDR3 DNA reads as TGTGCCAGCAGTTTCACCACAGGGGGGAATCAGCCCCAGCATTTT. J is TRBJ1-5 and V is TRBV28, with 8 bases identical to TRBD1. V dropped 3 bases and J dropped 4; count of bases not matched to a gene: 5. Germline V gene lookup returns CDR1 MDHEN and CDR2 SYDVKM. The CDR3 is 15 residues long.

The rearrangement joins TRBV7-6 to TRBJ2-2, with TRBD1 matching over 7 bases. Germline V gene sequence: CDR1 SGHVS, CDR2 FNYEAQ. This CDR3 has 17 amino acids. With 1 base clipped from V and 0 bases from J, the junction kept 5 bases outside the gene matches. The CDR3 DNA follows: TGTGCCAGCAGCTTAGTATTGACAGGGACGAACACCGGGGAGCTGTTTTTT. It is translated as CASSLVLTGTNTGELFF.

The chain joins TRBV5-1 to TRBJ1-2; 9 bases align to TRBD1. The trim removed 4 bases at V and 2 bases at J, leaving 18 bases unmatched. CDR3 size: 19 residues. CDR1 is SGHRS, CDR2 YFSETQ, per germline. CDR3 DNA: TGCGCCAGCAGCCCTCCGGGACAGGGAAGGGGTAATTTAAACTATGGCTACACCTTC. It yields the protein CASSPPGQGRGNLNYGYTF.

This clone was seen once. V usage is TRBV27 and J usage is TRBJ1-1; 7 bases fit TRBD1. Germline lookup yields CDR1 MNHEY and CDR2 SMNVEV (reference sequence). Trimming cost V 5 bases and J 4 bases; bases outside gene matches: 7. This CDR3 has 14 residues. DNA of the CDR3: TGTGCCAGCAGTCACCCCAGGGGGTCCACTGAAGCTTTCTTT. The encoded protein is CASSHPRGSTEAFF.

This chain connects TRBV4-1 to TRBJ2-7; 7 bases map to TRBD1. The J segment lost 9 bases and the V segment lost 1 base, leaving 12 bases of the junction unmatched. CDR1 and CDR2 (germline): MGHRA, YSYEKL. The CDR3 is 15 residues long. CDR3 bases: TGCGCCAGCAGCCAAGTCGGTGACAGGGAATTTGGGCAGTACTTC. It is translated as CASSQVGDREFGQYF.

The rearrangement joins TRBV19 to TRBJ1-5, with 11 bases matching TRBD1. With V trimmed by 5 bases and J by 7 bases, 7 bases remained unmatched. Germline V CDR1 and CDR2: LNHDA, SQIVND (reference sequence). This CDR3 has 15 residues. The CDR3 region is CASSVGQGASQPQHF. CDR3 in DNA: TGTGCCAGTAGTGTAGGACAGGGGGCAAGCCAGCCCCAGCATTTT.